These 8 T cell receptor beta chains were all obtained from the same sample, sequenced in a study of blood T cell repertoires in COVID-19. Generated by immunoSEQ multiplex PCR, the TCRdb table keeps only in-frame clones and is missing some. The sample includes over 250,000 clones, more than 75% of them seen just once. Sequencing used PBMCs or T cells enriched from blood (not recorded which). Source of these receptors: a man between 60 and 75 years old who had recovered from COVID-19.

This sequence joins TRBV5-1 and TRBJ1-1; the D gene is possibly TRBD1 (5 bases). There are 11 residues in the CDR3. Trimming shortened V by 6 bases and J by 8 bases, and 11 bases separated the two germline ends. Germline V gene lookup returns CDR1 SGHRS and CDR2 YFSETQ. The chain's CDR3 is CASISGREAFF. The DNA for the CDR3 is TGCGCCAGCATATCAGGGAGGGAAGCTTTCTTT.

This clone was seen more than once but under ten times. The rearrangement links TRBV2 to TRBJ2-7; tentative D call: TRBD2 (6 bases). The germline V and J ends were trimmed by 4 bases and 3 bases, with 7 bases remaining between them. CDR1 SNHLY and CDR2 FYNNEI come from the germline V gene. The CDR3 length is 12 residues. The CDR3 DNA reads as TGTGCCAGCAGTGGCGGGATCTACGAGCAGTACTTC. It specifies CASSGGIYEQYF.

This chain connects TRBV5-8 to TRBJ1-2, with a weak D call TRBD1 (6 bases). Trimming removed 4 bases from V and 6 bases from J, with 16 bases in between. This CDR3 region has 14 residues. CDR1 SGHTS and CDR2 YDEGEE come from the germline V gene. The CDR3 protein is CASSQLQGRDGYTF. The CDR3 nucleotides read TGTGCCAGCAGCCAATTACAGGGCCGCGATGGCTACACCTTC.

J is TRBJ2-1 and V is TRBV14, with D maybe TRBD1 (6 bases). The CDR3 runs 16 residues. The germline gives CDR1 SGHDN, CDR2 FVKESK. V was cut by 0 bases and J by 5 bases, with 14 bases left in between. CDR3 residues: CASSQDVGAYNNEQFF. The DNA for the CDR3 is TGTGCCAGCAGCCAAGATGTGGGGGCGTACAACAATGAGCAGTTCTTC.

The gene calls are TRBV6-5 and TRBJ2-7; TRBD1 aligns across 7 bases. Germline V gene sequence: CDR1 MNHEY, CDR2 SVGAGI. The CDR3 loop spans 14 amino acids. Trimming cost V 6 bases and J 3 bases; bases outside gene matches: 8. CDR3 loop: CASRPQGLSYEQYF. CDR3 sequence (DNA): TGTGCCAGCAGGCCACAGGGGTTAAGCTACGAGCAGTACTTC.

This chain connects TRBV11-3 to TRBJ2-2, with D unresolved. Germline V lookup: CDR1 SGHNT, CDR2 YENEEA. Trimming took 5 bases from V and 2 from J, leaving 3 bases between them. The CDR3 totals 12 residues. CDR3 amino acids: CASSQNTGELFF. The CDR3 bases are TGTGCCAGCAGCCAAAACACCGGGGAGCTGTTTTTT. Complete variable domain (other parts from reference TRBV11-3 and TRBJ2-2): EAGVVQSPRYKIIEKKQPVAFWCNPISGHNTLYWYLQNLGQGPELLIRYENEEAVDDSQLPKDRFSAERLKGVDSTLKIQPAELGDSAVYLCASSQNTGELFFGEGSRLTVL.

V usage is TRBV27 and J usage is TRBJ1-5; tentative D call: TRBD1 (6 bases). Deletions cut 0 bases from V and 4 bases from J, with 7 bases between. CDR3 length: 14 amino acids. The germline CDR1 and CDR2 sequences are MNHEY and SMNVEV (reference sequence). The DNA for the CDR3 is TGTGCCAGCAGTTTATCGGACAGAAATCAGCCCCAGCATTTT. Residues: CASSLSDRNQPQHF.

The V gene is TRBV5-6, the J gene TRBJ1-2, with D possibly TRBD1 on 5 matching bases. The V gene's germline CDR1 is SGHDT and CDR2 YYEEEE. Trimming removed 1 base at V and 0 bases at J, with 7 bases between. The length of the CDR3 is 14 residues. CDR3 sequence reads: CASSLQTANYGYTF. The CDR3 DNA reads TGTGCCAGCAGCTTGCAGACAGCTAACTATGGCTACACCTTC.